Listed here are 2 T cell receptor beta chains from one sample, sequenced in a study of T cell responses to AZD1222 COVID-19 vaccine. The data were produced by immunoSEQ multiplex PCR, yet TCRdb's version contains in-frame clones alone and is incomplete. The sample lists 60,000 to 75,000 clones; roughly 89% were seen once. This specimen was peripheral blood, taken on day 0 of AZD1222 vaccination. Receptors were obtained from an adult in good health.

The rearrangement links TRBV6-1 to TRBJ1-2, with D hard to call. Germline loops: CDR1 MNHNS, CDR2 SASEGT. V was clipped by 3 bases and J by 0 bases, with 5 bases between them. CDR3 size: 13 residues. CDR3 DNA: TGTGCCAGCAGTGACCCTGCTAACTATGGCTACACCTTC. It is translated as CASSDPANYGYTF.

The chain couples TRBV7-9 to TRBJ2-7; a possible D gene is TRBD1 (5 bases). CDR3 size: 12 residues. Germline CDR1 is SEHNR and CDR2 is FQNEAQ (reference sequence). V was trimmed by 5 bases and J by 2 bases, leaving 7 bases between them. In nucleotides, the CDR3 is TGTGCCAGCAGCATGGACACCTACGAGCAGTACTTC. The encoded protein is CASSMDTYEQYF.